These T cell receptor beta chains were read from a single sample in a study of response to subunit inactivated influenza vaccine. TCRdb passed the RT-PCR reads through MiXCR, listing each CDR3 protein once. This repertoire shows just over 300,000 distinct CDR3 sequences, over 20% found once; its top ten account for 10%. This specimen was PBMCs from blood, taken approximately 20 months after vaccination. The receptors were gathered from a man in his fifties or sixties who received an inactivated influenza vaccine. CDR3s include the opening cysteine and the closing phenylalanine or tryptophan. Fields, in order: D gene, clone size, J gene, V gene, CDR3 protein, CDR3 DNA. The D gene is left open where the match is weak. Size is stated for part of the rows, as once, few or many counts, or as a class when the clone is expanded.

D gene: NA
clone size: NA
J gene: TRBJ2-5
V gene: TRBV7-9
CDR3 protein: CASSLAIETQYF
CDR3 DNA: TGTGCCAGCAGCTTAGCGATAGAGACCCAGTACTTC

D gene: TRBD2
clone size: NA
J gene: TRBJ2-7
V gene: TRBV20-1
CDR3 protein: CSAKSGAGSYEQYF
CDR3 DNA: TGCAGTGCAAAAAGCGGGGCGGGGTCGTACGAGCAGTACTTC

D gene: TRBD1
clone size: NA
J gene: TRBJ1-2
V gene: TRBV19
CDR3 protein: CASSLTPGQGSYGYTF
CDR3 DNA: TGTGCCAGTAGCCTCACCCCTGGACAGGGATCCTATGGCTACACCTTC

D gene: NA
clone size: few
J gene: TRBJ1-1
V gene: TRBV7-2
CDR3 protein: CASSLGFWDTEAFF
CDR3 DNA: TGTGCCAGCAGCTTAGGGTTCTGGGACACTGAAGCTTTCTTT

D gene: NA
clone size: few
J gene: TRBJ1-6
V gene: TRBV4-1
CDR3 protein: CASSQTGTTNSPLHF
CDR3 DNA: TGCGCCAGCAGCCAAACCGGGACAACTAATTCACCCCTCCACTTT

D gene: NA
clone size: NA
J gene: TRBJ1-2
V gene: TRBV6-1
CDR3 protein: CASSEVGDYGYTF
CDR3 DNA: TGTGCCAGCAGTGAAGTTGGTGACTATGGCTACACCTTC

D gene: NA
clone size: NA
J gene: TRBJ2-2
V gene: TRBV5-8
CDR3 protein: CASSFRPNTGELFF
CDR3 DNA: TGTGCCAGCAGCTTCCGACCGAACACCGGGGAGCTGTTTTTT

D gene: TRBD1
clone size: NA
J gene: TRBJ2-7
V gene: TRBV20-1
CDR3 protein: CSASPDRADRWKQYF
CDR3 DNA: TGCAGTGCTAGCCCGGACAGGGCTGACCGTTGGAAGCAGTACTTC

D gene: NA
clone size: few
J gene: TRBJ1-1
V gene: TRBV3-1
CDR3 protein: CASSQYNRATEAFF
CDR3 DNA: TGTGCCAGCAGCCAGTATAACCGGGCCACTGAAGCTTTCTTT

D gene: NA
clone size: few
J gene: TRBJ2-7
V gene: TRBV3-1
CDR3 protein: CASSQELRTKGYEQYF
CDR3 DNA: TGTGCCAGCAGCCAAGAACTAAGGACTAAGGGCTACGAGCAGTACTTC

D gene: NA
clone size: few
J gene: TRBJ1-1
V gene: TRBV30
CDR3 protein: CAWQGLLWAFF
CDR3 DNA: TGTGCCTGGCAAGGACTGCTGTGGGCTTTCTTT

D gene: NA
clone size: few
J gene: TRBJ1-2
V gene: TRBV5-1
CDR3 protein: CASSLEGGARVFVYTF
CDR3 DNA: TGCGCCAGCAGCTTGGAGGGAGGGGCAAGGGTTTTTGTCTACACCTTC

D gene: TRBD1
clone size: NA
J gene: TRBJ2-5
V gene: TRBV10-3
CDR3 protein: CAISGTGGETQYF
CDR3 DNA: TGTGCCATCAGTGGGACAGGGGGAGAGACCCAGTACTTC

D gene: NA
clone size: few
J gene: TRBJ2-5
V gene: TRBV12-3/TRBV12-4
CDR3 protein: CASTPGTLQETQYF
CDR3 DNA: TGTGCCAGCACTCCCGGGACACTTCAAGAGACCCAGTACTTC

D gene: NA
clone size: NA
J gene: TRBJ2-3
V gene: TRBV25-1
CDR3 protein: CASSGYRDSGEDTQYF
CDR3 DNA: TGTGCCAGCAGTGGTTACCGGGACAGCGGGGAAGATACGCAGTATTTT

D gene: TRBD1
clone size: NA
J gene: TRBJ2-7
V gene: TRBV4-2
CDR3 protein: CASSQDFGQGLEQYF
CDR3 DNA: TGTGCCAGCAGCCAAGATTTTGGACAGGGTTTGGAGCAGTACTTC

D gene: NA
clone size: NA
J gene: TRBJ2-3
V gene: TRBV29-1
CDR3 protein: CSVEVGTRGDTQYF
CDR3 DNA: TGCAGCGTTGAAGTGGGCACGCGAGGAGATACGCAGTATTTT

D gene: NA
clone size: few
J gene: TRBJ1-1
V gene: TRBV7-8
CDR3 protein: CASSLSSGGLTEAFF
CDR3 DNA: TGTGCCAGCAGCTTAAGTTCCGGGGGCCTGACTGAAGCTTTCTTT

D gene: NA
clone size: few
J gene: TRBJ2-7
V gene: TRBV28
CDR3 protein: CASSFEGQGYEQYF
CDR3 DNA: TGTGCCAGCAGTTTTGAGGGCCAAGGGTACGAGCAGTACTTC

D gene: NA
clone size: few
J gene: TRBJ2-1
V gene: TRBV5-1
CDR3 protein: CASSLAPSLSSYNEQFF
CDR3 DNA: TGCGCCAGCAGCTTGGCCCCAAGCCTGAGCTCCTACAATGAGCAGTTCTTC

D gene: NA
clone size: NA
J gene: TRBJ2-7
V gene: TRBV12-3/TRBV12-4
CDR3 protein: CASSYEGTTYEQYF
CDR3 DNA: TGTGCCAGCAGTTACGAGGGAACGACCTACGAGCAGTACTTC

D gene: NA
clone size: few
J gene: TRBJ1-2
V gene: TRBV12-3/TRBV12-4
CDR3 protein: CAISSRRGPKTNYGYTF
CDR3 DNA: TGTGCCATCTCCTCCCGCAGGGGCCCGAAGACCAACTATGGCTACACCTTC

D gene: NA
clone size: NA
J gene: TRBJ1-4
V gene: TRBV29-1
CDR3 protein: CSAAGGGLTEKLFF
CDR3 DNA: TGCAGCGCTGCGGGGGGTGGGCTGACTGAAAAACTGTTTTTT

D gene: NA
clone size: NA
J gene: TRBJ1-1
V gene: TRBV7-2
CDR3 protein: CASSLTGFEAFF
CDR3 DNA: TGTGCCAGCAGCTTAACAGGGTTCGAAGCTTTCTTT

D gene: TRBD1
clone size: NA
J gene: TRBJ1-5
V gene: TRBV20-1
CDR3 protein: CSGGQGPNQPQHF
CDR3 DNA: TGCAGTGGGGGACAGGGACCAAATCAGCCCCAGCATTTT

D gene: NA
clone size: many
J gene: TRBJ2-4
V gene: TRBV6-9
CDR3 protein: CASSPLRRTPIAKNIQYF
CDR3 DNA: TGTGCCAGCAGTCCCCTTCGGCGGACACCAATAGCCAAAAACATTCAGTACTTC

D gene: NA
clone size: NA
J gene: TRBJ2-1
V gene: TRBV18
CDR3 protein: CASSPPRYRVGNEQFF
CDR3 DNA: TGTGCCAGCTCACCACCAAGGTACAGGGTGGGAAATGAGCAGTTCTTC

D gene: TRBD1
clone size: few
J gene: TRBJ1-1
V gene: TRBV5-1
CDR3 protein: CASSLGQGRSGAFF
CDR3 DNA: TGCGCCAGCAGCCTGGGACAGGGAAGGAGTGGAGCTTTCTTT

D gene: NA
clone size: NA
J gene: TRBJ2-7
V gene: TRBV7-6
CDR3 protein: CASSLAGSGIPYEQYF
CDR3 DNA: TGTGCCAGCAGCTTAGCGGGTTCAGGGATCCCCTACGAGCAGTACTTC

D gene: NA
clone size: few
J gene: TRBJ2-3
V gene: TRBV7-9
CDR3 protein: CASSLYGTDTQYF
CDR3 DNA: TGTGCCAGCAGTTTATATGGCACAGATACGCAGTATTTT

D gene: TRBD2
clone size: NA
J gene: TRBJ2-3
V gene: TRBV15
CDR3 protein: CATSRGASGSTDTQYF
CDR3 DNA: TGTGCCACCAGCAGAGGGGCTAGCGGGAGCACAGATACGCAGTATTTT

D gene: TRBD1
clone size: NA
J gene: TRBJ1-1
V gene: TRBV10-3
CDR3 protein: CAISVLSLQLRQGRLTVAFF
CDR3 DNA: TGTGCCATCAGTGTTCTCTCCCTCCAACTAAGACAGGGAAGATTGACTGTAGCTTTCTTT

D gene: NA
clone size: NA
J gene: TRBJ1-1
V gene: TRBV5-6
CDR3 protein: CASSSTPLGNTEAFF
CDR3 DNA: TGTGCCAGCAGCTCGACCCCCTTAGGGAACACTGAAGCTTTCTTT